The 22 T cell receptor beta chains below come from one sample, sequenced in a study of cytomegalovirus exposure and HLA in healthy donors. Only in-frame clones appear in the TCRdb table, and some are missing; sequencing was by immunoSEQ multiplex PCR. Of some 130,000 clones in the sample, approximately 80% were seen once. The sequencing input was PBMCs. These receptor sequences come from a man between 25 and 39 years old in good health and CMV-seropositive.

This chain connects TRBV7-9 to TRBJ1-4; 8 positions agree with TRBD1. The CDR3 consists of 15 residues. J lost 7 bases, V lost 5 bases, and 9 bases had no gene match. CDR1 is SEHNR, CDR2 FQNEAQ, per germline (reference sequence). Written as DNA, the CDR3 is TGTGCCAGCAGCGACAGGACAGGGAGGAGTGAAAAACTGTTTTTT. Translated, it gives CASSDRTGRSEKLFF.

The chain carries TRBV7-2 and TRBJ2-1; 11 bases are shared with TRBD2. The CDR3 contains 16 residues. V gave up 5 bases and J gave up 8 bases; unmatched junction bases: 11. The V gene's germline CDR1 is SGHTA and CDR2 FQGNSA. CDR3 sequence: CASSRTLAGGNHEQFF. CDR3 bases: TGTGCCAGCAGCCGAACCCTAGCGGGGGGCAATCATGAGCAGTTCTTC.

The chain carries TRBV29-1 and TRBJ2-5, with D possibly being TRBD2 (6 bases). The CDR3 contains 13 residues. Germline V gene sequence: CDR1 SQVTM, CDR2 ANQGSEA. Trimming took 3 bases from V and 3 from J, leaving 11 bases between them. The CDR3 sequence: CSVDGGNEETQYF. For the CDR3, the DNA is TGCAGCGTTGACGGGGGAAACGAAGAGACCCAGTACTTC.

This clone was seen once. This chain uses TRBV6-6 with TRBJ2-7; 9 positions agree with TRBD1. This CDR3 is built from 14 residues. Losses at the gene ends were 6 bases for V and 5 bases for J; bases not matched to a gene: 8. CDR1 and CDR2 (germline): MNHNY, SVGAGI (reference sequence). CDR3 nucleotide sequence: TGTGCCAGCAGCCCTGGACAGGGGTTGAACGAGCAGTACTTC. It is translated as CASSPGQGLNEQYF.

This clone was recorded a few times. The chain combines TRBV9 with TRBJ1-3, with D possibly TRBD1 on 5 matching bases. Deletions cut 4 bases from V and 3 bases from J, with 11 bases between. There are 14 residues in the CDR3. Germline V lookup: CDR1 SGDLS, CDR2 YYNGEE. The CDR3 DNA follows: TGTGCCAGCAGCCACCCCGGGGGTGGAAACACCATATATTTT. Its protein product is CASSHPGGGNTIYF.

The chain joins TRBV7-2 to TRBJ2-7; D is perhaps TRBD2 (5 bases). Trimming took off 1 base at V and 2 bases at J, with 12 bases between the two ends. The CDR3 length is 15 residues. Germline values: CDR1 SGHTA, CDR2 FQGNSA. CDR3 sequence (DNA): TGTGCCAGCAGCTTAGAGGCCGGGATCCCCTACGAGCAGTACTTC. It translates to CASSLEAGIPYEQYF.

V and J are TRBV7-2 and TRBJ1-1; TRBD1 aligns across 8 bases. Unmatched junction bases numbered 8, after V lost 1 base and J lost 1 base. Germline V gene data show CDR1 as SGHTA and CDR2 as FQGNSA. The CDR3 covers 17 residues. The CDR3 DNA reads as TGTGCCAGCAGCTTAGTTTGGGACAGGCCGAGGAACACTGAAGCTTTCTTT. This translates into CASSLVWDRPRNTEAFF.

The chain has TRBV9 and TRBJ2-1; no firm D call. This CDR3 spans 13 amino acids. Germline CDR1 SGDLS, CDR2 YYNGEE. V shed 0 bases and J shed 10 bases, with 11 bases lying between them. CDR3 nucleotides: TGTGCCAGCAGCGTAGGGTCCGGCGGCGAGCAGTTCTTC. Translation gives CASSVGSGGEQFF.

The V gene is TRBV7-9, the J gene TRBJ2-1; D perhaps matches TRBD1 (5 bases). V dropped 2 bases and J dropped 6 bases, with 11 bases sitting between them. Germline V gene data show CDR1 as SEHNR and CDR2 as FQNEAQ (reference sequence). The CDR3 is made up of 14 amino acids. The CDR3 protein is CASSLRGAGNEQFF. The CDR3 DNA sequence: TGTGCCAGCAGCTTACGTGGGGCTGGCAATGAGCAGTTCTTC.

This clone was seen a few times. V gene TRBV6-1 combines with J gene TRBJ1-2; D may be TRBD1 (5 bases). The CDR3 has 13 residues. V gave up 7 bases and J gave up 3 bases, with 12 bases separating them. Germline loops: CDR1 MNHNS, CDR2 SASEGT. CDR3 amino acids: CASKRGLDYGYTF. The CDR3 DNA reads TGTGCCAGCAAGCGGGGACTTGACTATGGCTACACCTTC.

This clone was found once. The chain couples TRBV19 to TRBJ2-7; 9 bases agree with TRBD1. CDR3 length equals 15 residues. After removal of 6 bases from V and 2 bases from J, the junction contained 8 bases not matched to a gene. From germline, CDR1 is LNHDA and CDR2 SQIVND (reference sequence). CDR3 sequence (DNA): TGTGCCAGTAGAAGGGGGACAGGGTCTGCCTACGAGCAGTACTTC. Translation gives CASRRGTGSAYEQYF. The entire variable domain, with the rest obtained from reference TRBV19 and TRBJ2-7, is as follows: DGGITQSPKYLFRKEGQNVTLSCEQNLNHDAMYWYRQDPGQGLRLIYYSQIVNDFQKGDIAEGYSVSREKKESFPLTVTSAQKNPTAFYLCASRRGTGSAYEQYFGPGTRLTVT.

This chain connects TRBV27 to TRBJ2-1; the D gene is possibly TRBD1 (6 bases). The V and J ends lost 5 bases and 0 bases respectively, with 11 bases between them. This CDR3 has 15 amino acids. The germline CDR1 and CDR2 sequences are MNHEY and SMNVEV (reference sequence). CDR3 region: CASSGTHSSYNEQFF. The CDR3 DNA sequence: TGTGCCAGCAGTGGGACACATAGCTCCTACAATGAGCAGTTCTTC.

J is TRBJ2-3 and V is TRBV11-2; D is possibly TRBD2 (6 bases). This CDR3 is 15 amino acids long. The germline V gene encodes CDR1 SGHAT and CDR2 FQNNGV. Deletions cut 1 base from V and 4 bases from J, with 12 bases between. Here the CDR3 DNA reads TGTGCCAGCAGCTTAGGCGGGCGGGGACCAGATACGCAGTATTTT. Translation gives CASSLGGRGPDTQYF.

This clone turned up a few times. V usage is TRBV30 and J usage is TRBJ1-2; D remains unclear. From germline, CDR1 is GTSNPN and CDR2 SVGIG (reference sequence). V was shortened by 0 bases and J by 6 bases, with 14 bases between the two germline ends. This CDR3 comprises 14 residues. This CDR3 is CAWSVRREGHGYTF. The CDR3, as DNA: TGTGCCTGGAGTGTACGGAGGGAGGGCCATGGCTACACCTTC.

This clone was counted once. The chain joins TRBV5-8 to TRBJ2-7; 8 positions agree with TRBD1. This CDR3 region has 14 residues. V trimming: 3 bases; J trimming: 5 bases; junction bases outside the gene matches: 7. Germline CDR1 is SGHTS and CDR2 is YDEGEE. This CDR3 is CASSSWTGQDEQYF. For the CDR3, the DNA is TGTGCCAGCAGCTCTTGGACAGGGCAGGACGAGCAGTACTTC.

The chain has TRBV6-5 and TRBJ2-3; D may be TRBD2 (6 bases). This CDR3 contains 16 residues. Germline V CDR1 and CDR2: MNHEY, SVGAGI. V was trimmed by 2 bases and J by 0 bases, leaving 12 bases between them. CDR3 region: CASSYRGRTSTDTQYF. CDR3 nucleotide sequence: TGTGCCAGCAGTTACCGGGGGAGAACTAGCACAGATACGCAGTATTTT.

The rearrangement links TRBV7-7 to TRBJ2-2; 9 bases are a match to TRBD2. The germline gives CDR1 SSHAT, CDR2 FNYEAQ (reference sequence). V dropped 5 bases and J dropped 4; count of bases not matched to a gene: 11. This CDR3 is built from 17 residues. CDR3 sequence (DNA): TGTGCCAGCAGCCCATCGTATCTAGCGGGGCTCACCGGGGAGCTGTTTTTT. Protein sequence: CASSPSYLAGLTGELFF.

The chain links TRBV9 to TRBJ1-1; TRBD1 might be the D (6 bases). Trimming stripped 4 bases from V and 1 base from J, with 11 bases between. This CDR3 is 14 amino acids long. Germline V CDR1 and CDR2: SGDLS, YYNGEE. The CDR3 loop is CASSPQGRNTEAFF. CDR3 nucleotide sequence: TGTGCCAGCAGCCCACAGGGAAGGAACACTGAAGCTTTCTTT.

The CDR3 reads CASSSGTGWYEQYF. CDR3 nucleotide sequence: TGTGCCAGCAGTTCCGGGACAGGGTGGTACGAGCAGTACTTC. V and J are TRBV27 and TRBJ2-7; 9 nucleotides match TRBD1. Germline assignment: CDR1 MNHEY and CDR2 SMNVEV (reference sequence). This CDR3 comprises 14 residues. V gave up 4 bases and J gave up 4 bases; unmatched junction bases: 5.

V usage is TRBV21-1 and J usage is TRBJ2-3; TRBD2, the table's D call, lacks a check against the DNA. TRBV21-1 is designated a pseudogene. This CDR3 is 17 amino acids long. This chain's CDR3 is CASSNTPTSGNPDTQYF. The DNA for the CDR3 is TGTGCCAGCAGCAATACCCCGACTAGCGGGAACCCAGATACGCAGTATTTT.

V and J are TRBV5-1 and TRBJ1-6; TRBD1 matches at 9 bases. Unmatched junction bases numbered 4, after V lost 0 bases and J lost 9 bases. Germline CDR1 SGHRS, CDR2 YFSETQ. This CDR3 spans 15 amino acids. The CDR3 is CASSLGQGGSSPLHF. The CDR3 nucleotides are TGCGCCAGCAGCTTGGGACAGGGGGGAAGTTCACCCCTCCACTTT.

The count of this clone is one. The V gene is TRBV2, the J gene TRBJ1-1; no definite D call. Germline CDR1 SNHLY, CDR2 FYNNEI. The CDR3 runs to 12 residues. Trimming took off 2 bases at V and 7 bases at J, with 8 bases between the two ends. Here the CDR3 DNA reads TGTGCCAGCAGTGAAAACAGCCGTGAAGCTTTCTTT. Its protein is CASSENSREAFF.